A single sample gave rise to the 25 T cell receptor beta chains below, sequenced in a study of blood T cell repertoires in COVID-19. Method: immunoSEQ multiplex PCR; TCRdb's copy keeps in-frame clones and lacks some. Among under 300,000 clones listed, about 88% were seen once. The sample comprised peripheral blood. The receptors were sampled from a woman aged 40 to 49 who had recovered from COVID-19.

This clone came up once. J is TRBJ1-2 and V is TRBV11-2; a possible D gene is TRBD1 (5 bases). V was trimmed by 2 bases and J by 8 bases, leaving 18 bases between them. CDR1 is SGHAT, CDR2 FQNNGV, per germline. The CDR3 length is 15 residues. CDR3 residues: CASSLIRGGREGYTF. In DNA, the CDR3 is TGTGCCAGCAGCTTAATCCGGGGGGGACGAGAAGGCTACACCTTC.

This chain links TRBV23-1 with TRBJ1-2, with 8 positions matching TRBD1. TRBV23-1 is filed as an ORF, its function uncertain. The CDR3 is made up of 15 amino acids. J gave up 8 bases and V 0 bases, and 8 bases lay outside the gene matches. The CDR3 nucleotides are TGCGCCAGCAGTCAATCCGGCAGGGGGCGAGAAGGCTACACCTTC. This translates into CASSQSGRGREGYTF.

V gene TRBV29-1 combines with J gene TRBJ2-5; 7 bases align to TRBD2. The CDR3 has 11 residues. The V gene end was trimmed by 7 bases and the J gene end by 4 bases; junction bases not matched to a gene: 3. CDR1 is SQVTM, CDR2 ANQGSEA, per germline. The CDR3 DNA reads as TGCAGCGCTGGGAGGGGAGAGACCCAGTACTTC. Encoded protein: CSAGRGETQYF.

In DNA form, the CDR3 reads TGTGCCAGCAGCCAAGCCGGGACAGGGCTTATCAGGGAGCTGTTTTTT. Its protein is CASSQAGTGLIRELFF. The chain combines TRBV3-1 (or the pseudogene TRBV3-2) with TRBJ2-2; 9 bases are shared with TRBD1. Losses at the gene ends were 1 base for V and 9 bases for J; bases not matched to a gene: 9. The germline V gene has CDR1 LGHDT and CDR2 YNNKEL (reference sequence). This CDR3 is 16 amino acids long.

V is TRBV24-1 and J is TRBJ2-1; D is uncertain. The CDR3 has 16 residues. Per the germline V gene, CDR1 is KGHDR and CDR2 is SFDVKD. With 4 bases removed from V and 2 bases from J, the gap between germline ends came to 14 bases. DNA for the CDR3: TGTGCCACCAGTGACTCCTACCGCCTCACCTACAATGAGCAGTTCTTC. It yields the protein CATSDSYRLTYNEQFF.

CDR3: CASSPGGTEQYF. CDR3 DNA: TGTGCCAGCAGCCCCGGCGGGACAGAGCAGTATTTT. This rearrangement joins TRBV11-3 to TRBJ2-3; D possibly corresponds to TRBD1 (7 bases). Between the trimmed V and J ends, which lost 5 bases and 11 bases, there was a span of 14 bases. This CDR3 has 12 amino acids. The germline CDR1 and CDR2 sequences are SGHNT and YENEEA.

This chain uses TRBV11-2 with TRBJ2-7; D not certain. Germline V lookup: CDR1 SGHAT, CDR2 FQNNGV. Deletions cut 5 bases from V and 3 bases from J, with 8 bases between. The CDR3 length is 12 residues. CDR3 nucleotide sequence: TGTGCCAGCAGCCCCCGGAGCTACGAGCAGTACTTC. Protein product: CASSPRSYEQYF.

V is TRBV11-3 and J is TRBJ2-2; D not certain. The CDR3 is made up of 13 amino acids. Trimming shortened V by 1 base and J by 3 bases, and 3 bases separated the two germline ends. Germline CDR1 SGHNT, CDR2 YENEEA. CDR3 nucleotides: TGTGCCAGCAGCTTAGCGTACACCGGGGAGCTGTTTTTT. Its protein is CASSLAYTGELFF.

The chain's CDR3 is CASSPIGRGAEEQFF. The CDR3 nucleotides are TGTGCCAGCAGCCCAATCGGGAGAGGGGCTGAGGAGCAGTTCTTC. V is TRBV5-4 and J is TRBJ2-1, with a possible D match to TRBD2 (6 bases). V dropped 4 bases and J dropped 10 bases, with 21 bases sitting between them. Germline values: CDR1 SGHNT, CDR2 YYREEE (reference sequence). This CDR3 comprises 15 residues.

A note on this clone: Other DNA sequences of this sample code for an identical CDR3. The rearrangement uses TRBV18 and TRBJ1-3; D is ambiguous. Trimming shortened V by 3 bases and J by 2 bases, and 8 bases separated the two germline ends. The CDR3 sequence is 14 residues long. CDR1 and CDR2 from the germline V gene are KGHSH and LQKENI. The CDR3 DNA sequence: TGTGCCAGCTCACCTGGCGGGGCTGGAAACACCATATATTTT. As protein: CASSPGGAGNTIYF.

This clone has a handful of counts. J is TRBJ1-1 and V is TRBV19, with TRBD1 matching over 12 bases. There are 14 residues in the CDR3. V lost 10 bases, J lost 5 bases, and 8 bases stayed unmatched. Germline values: CDR1 LNHDA, CDR2 SQIVND (reference sequence). The CDR3 loop is CATGDRGRRTEAFF. The CDR3 coding sequence is TGTGCCACGGGGGACAGGGGGCGTCGGACTGAAGCTTTCTTT.

The J gene is TRBJ2-6, the V gene TRBV5-1; D gene ambiguous. Germline V gene lookup returns CDR1 SGHRS and CDR2 YFSETQ. There are 13 residues in the CDR3. The ends were cut back, 4 bases at V and 4 bases at J, with 6 bases in the middle. The CDR3, as DNA: TGCGCCAGCAGCCCCCTCGGGGCCAACGTCCTGACTTTC. Translated, it gives CASSPLGANVLTF.

The chain recombines TRBV27 with TRBJ1-2; TRBD1 matches at 7 bases. CDR1 is MNHEY, CDR2 SMNVEV, per germline (reference sequence). V gave up 6 bases and J gave up 3 bases; unmatched junction bases: 1. The CDR3 loop spans 12 amino acids. The CDR3 spells CASRQGDYGYTF. CDR3 DNA sequence: TGTGCCAGCAGGCAGGGGGACTATGGCTACACCTTC.

The rearrangement links TRBV7-8 to TRBJ2-3; 8 bases are a match to TRBD2. Germline CDR1 SGHVS, CDR2 FQNEAQ. The CDR3 covers 14 residues. Trimming removed 5 bases from V and 4 bases from J; junction bases left unmatched: 5. The CDR3 bases are TGTGCCAGCAGCCGGGGGGGGAGCGCAGATACGCAGTATTTT. This sequence encodes CASSRGGSADTQYF. The full variable domain, completed using reference TRBV7-8 and TRBJ2-3, is GAGVSQSPRYKVAKRGQDVALRCDPISGHVSLFWYQQALGQGPEFLTYFQNEAQLDKSGLPSDRFFAERPEGSVSTLKIQRTQQEDSAVYLCASSRGGSADTQYFGPGTRLTVL.

The chain joins TRBV10-3 to TRBJ1-2; D may be TRBD1 (6 bases). The CDR3 consists of 11 residues. Trimming shortened V by 10 bases and J by 7 bases, and 13 bases separated the two germline ends. The germline gives CDR1 ENHRY, CDR2 SYGVKD. The CDR3 here is CATGRGGGYTF. The DNA of the CDR3 is TGTGCCACCGGACGAGGGGGTGGCTACACCTTC.

V and J are TRBV19 and TRBJ2-1; 10 nucleotides match TRBD1. The CDR3 is 15 amino acids. In germline, CDR1 is LNHDA, CDR2 SQIVND (reference sequence). J gave up 8 bases and V 3 bases, and 7 bases lay outside the gene matches. This CDR3 is CASSIGDRGQYEQFF. CDR3 bases: TGTGCCAGTAGTATTGGCGACAGGGGGCAGTATGAGCAGTTCTTC.

This clone showed up just a few times. The chain combines TRBV5-4 with TRBJ2-7, with D tentatively TRBD1 (6 bases). The CDR3 has 13 residues. The V end lost 4 bases, the J end lost 5 bases, and 13 bases lay between the germline ends. Per germline, CDR1 SGHNT and CDR2 YYREEE (reference sequence). CDR3 in amino acids: CASSTTGLDEQYF. In nucleotides, the CDR3 is TGTGCCAGCAGCACCACAGGGTTGGACGAGCAGTACTTC.

In its sample, this clone was seen once. V is TRBV4-3 and J is TRBJ2-1; D is perhaps TRBD2 (5 bases). The CDR3 runs 15 residues. Trimming stripped 4 bases from V and 5 bases from J, with 15 bases between. Germline loops: CDR1 LGHNA, CDR2 YSLEER. CDR3 nucleotides: TGCGCCAGCAGCCTCACGGGCCCCGGGGACAATGAGCAGTTCTTC. It codes for CASSLTGPGDNEQFF.

The chain couples TRBV7-8 to TRBJ2-2, with D possibly being TRBD1 (6 bases). Trimming removed 1 base at V and 3 bases at J, with 9 bases between. The CDR3 totals 15 residues. CDR1 is SGHVS, CDR2 FQNEAQ, per germline. The DNA of the CDR3 is TGTGCCAGCAGCTTAGAGACAGGACACACCGGGGAGCTGTTTTTT. Translated: CASSLETGHTGELFF.

The CDR3 sequence is CATSSPGGPSDTQYF. CDR3 coding DNA: TGTGCCACCAGCAGCCCGGGAGGGCCCTCAGATACGCAGTATTTT. This chain uses TRBV15 with TRBJ2-3, with 8 bases identical to TRBD2. The CDR3 spans 15 residues. With 3 bases clipped from V and 4 bases from J, the junction kept 6 bases outside the gene matches. Germline lookup yields CDR1 LNHNV and CDR2 YYDKDF (reference sequence).

CDR3 protein: CASSLWVGQGGAQPQHF. CDR3 in DNA: TGTGCCAGCAGTTTATGGGTCGGGCAGGGAGGGGCTCAGCCCCAGCATTTT. The chain employs TRBV28 and TRBJ1-5; D is perhaps TRBD1 (5 bases). Germline V CDR1 and CDR2: MDHEN, SYDVKM. Between the trimmed V and J ends, which lost 0 bases and 6 bases, there was a span of 18 bases. The CDR3 covers 17 residues.

The chain combines TRBV11-3 with TRBJ1-2, with 7 bases lining up with TRBD1. The V gene's germline CDR1 is SGHNT and CDR2 YENEEA. The ends lost 0 bases at V and 4 bases at J; junction bases unmatched: 5. This CDR3 spans 15 amino acids. CDR3 in amino acids: CASSLEAKGAYGYTF. CDR3 sequence (DNA): TGTGCCAGCAGCTTAGAGGCTAAGGGGGCCTATGGCTACACCTTC.

This chain joins TRBV4-3 and TRBJ2-2; D possibly corresponds to TRBD1 (5 bases). The length of the CDR3 is 14 residues. Germline V gives CDR1 LGHNA, CDR2 YSLEER. Trimming shortened V by 0 bases and J by 6 bases, and 8 bases separated the two germline ends. The CDR3: CASSQDGASGELFF. For the CDR3, the DNA is TGCGCCAGCAGCCAAGATGGGGCGTCCGGGGAGCTGTTTTTT.

The chain joins TRBV9 to TRBJ2-1, with a possible D match to TRBD1 (6 bases). Germline V gives CDR1 SGDLS, CDR2 YYNGEE. CDR3 length equals 12 residues. V lost 3 bases and J lost 15, with 16 bases in between. In nucleotides, the CDR3 is TGTGCCAGCAGCGCCCCCGGGACATCAGTGTTCTTC. It encodes CASSAPGTSVFF.

This clone has a handful of counts. The junction differs from germline at one of its ends, possibly a read error. The chain combines TRBV2 with TRBJ2-7, with TRBD1 identical over 9 bases. This CDR3 has 12 amino acids. The germline V gene encodes CDR1 SNHLY and CDR2 FYNNEI. This CDR3 is CASSLGAGQGIF. The DNA for the CDR3 is TGTGCCAGCAGCCTAGGCGCGGGACAGGGAATCTTC.